Shown below are 26 T cell receptor beta chains from a single sample sequenced in a study of shared clonotypes between healthy human individuals. Terminally differentiated effector memory CD45RA+ cells were excluded from the naive CD8 cells, which were CD45RO-negative and positively selected for CCR7. Clones were sequenced by immunoSEQ multiplex PCR, and TCRdb holds only the in-frame ones, with some missing. The sample includes 1.5 million to 2.5 million clones, over 85% of them seen just once. The material sequenced was naive CD8+ T cells sorted from blood. The receptor source for this set is a man aged 18 to 30 in good health.

This chain links TRBV6-5 with TRBJ2-7, with 12 bases fitting TRBD2. Germline CDR1 is MNHEY and CDR2 is SVGAGI. CDR3 size: 16 residues. V lost 4 bases and J lost 4; bases outside the gene matches: 8. Here the CDR3 reads CASSSEGLAGSYEQYF. For the CDR3, the DNA is TGTGCCAGCAGTTCAGAAGGACTAGCGGGGAGTTACGAGCAGTACTTC.

The chain is built from TRBV5-3 and TRBJ2-5; no clear D. TRBV5-3 is sorted into the ORF group, with uncertain function. The CDR3 is 13 amino acids. Between the trimmed V and J ends, which lost 8 bases and 2 bases, there was a span of 13 bases. The CDR3 DNA reads TGTGCCAGGGAAATGGCGATTCAAGAGACCCAGTACTTC. It yields the protein CAREMAIQETQYF.

The CDR3 is CASSQDWDYYNEQFF. The CDR3 DNA is TGCGCCAGCAGCCAAGATTGGGACTACTACAATGAGCAGTTCTTC. J is TRBJ2-1 and V is TRBV4-1, with 7 bases matching TRBD2. This CDR3 region has 15 residues. V lost 0 bases and J lost 3; bases outside the gene matches: 2. The germline gives CDR1 MGHRA, CDR2 YSYEKL.

The chain recombines TRBV6-5 with TRBJ2-3, with no clear D. Trimming removed 0 bases from V and 0 bases from J, with 7 bases in between. CDR1 is MNHEY and CDR2 is SVGAGI in the germline V gene. The CDR3 has 15 amino acids. Here the CDR3 reads CASSYSQSSTDTQYF. CDR3 sequence (DNA): TGTGCCAGCAGTTACTCTCAATCTAGCACAGATACGCAGTATTTT.

The V call is TRBV28, the J call TRBJ2-7, with D possibly TRBD1 on 6 matching bases. V was pared by 9 bases and J by 4 bases, with 16 bases between. CDR3 length: 13 amino acids. Germline V gene sequence: CDR1 MDHEN, CDR2 SYDVKM. The CDR3 loop is CASGDTGLYEQYF. CDR3 DNA: TGTGCCAGTGGGGATACAGGGCTATACGAGCAGTACTTC.

With respect to this clone: The same CDR3 arises from other DNA sequences in this sample as well. This sequence joins TRBV25-1 and TRBJ1-2; D gene ambiguous. The V end lost 3 bases, the J end lost 5 bases, and 4 bases lay between the germline ends. This CDR3 has 11 residues. Germline CDR1 MGHDK, CDR2 SYGVNS. The CDR3, as DNA: TGTGCCAGCAGTGACGGGTATGGCTACACCTTC. Its protein product is CASSDGYGYTF.

The J gene is TRBJ2-3, the V gene TRBV27; no reliable D call. This CDR3 region has 16 residues. Looked up from germline, CDR1 is MNHEY and CDR2 is SMNVEV (reference sequence). Trimming shortened V by 2 bases and J by 2 bases, and 14 bases separated the two germline ends. The CDR3 protein is CASSLRMVAATDTQYF. As DNA, the CDR3 is TGTGCCAGCAGTTTACGTATGGTAGCCGCCACAGATACGCAGTATTTT.

This chain uses TRBV28 with TRBJ2-7; tentatively, D is TRBD1 (5 bases). V gave up 5 bases and J gave up 0 bases, with 11 bases separating them. The CDR3 is 14 residues long. CDR1 is MDHEN, CDR2 SYDVKM, per germline. The CDR3 spells CASSPADTSYEQYF. The CDR3 DNA sequence: TGTGCCAGCAGTCCCGCGGACACCTCCTACGAGCAGTACTTC. Based on the CDR3 plus reference TRBV28 and TRBJ2-7, the full variable domain is DVKVTQSSRYLVKRTGEKVFLECVQDMDHENMFWYRQDPGLGLRLIYFSYDVKMKEKGDIPEGYSVSREKKERFSLILESASTNQTSMYLCASSPADTSYEQYFGPGTRLTVT.

The chain joins TRBV30 to TRBJ1-1, with TRBD1 as a possible D gene (6 bases). Trimming took off 0 bases at V and 7 bases at J, with 12 bases between the two ends. The CDR3 is 13 residues long. In germline, CDR1 is GTSNPN, CDR2 SVGIG (reference sequence). In nucleotides, the CDR3 is TGTGCCTGGAGTGTTGGGGGGCTGGGTGAAGCTTTCTTT. Translated: CAWSVGGLGEAFF.

This chain uses TRBV29-1 with TRBJ2-4; 10 bases map to TRBD2. The CDR3 has 13 residues. After removal of 4 bases from V and 5 bases from J, the junction contained 2 bases not matched to a gene. The germline CDR1 and CDR2 sequences are SQVTM and ANQGSEA. The CDR3 region has the DNA TGCAGCGTTGTTGGACTAGCGGAAAACATTCAGTACTTC. It yields the protein CSVVGLAENIQYF.

The chain has TRBV7-6 and TRBJ1-1, with D unresolved. This CDR3 spans 12 amino acids. Germline CDR1 reads SGHVS; CDR2 reads FNYEAQ. V was trimmed by 5 bases and J by 8 bases, leaving 12 bases between them. CDR3 loop: CASSADTGEAFF. The CDR3 coding sequence is TGTGCCAGCAGCGCAGACACGGGCGAAGCTTTCTTT.

The chain employs TRBV6-5 and TRBJ2-1; a weak D match, TRBD2 (5 bases). Germline V gene sequence: CDR1 MNHEY, CDR2 SVGAGI. This CDR3 region has 12 residues. Between the trimmed V and J ends, which lost 0 bases and 12 bases, there was a span of 9 bases. The DNA of the CDR3 is TGTGCCAGCAGTTACTCGGGAGTTGTGCAGTTCTTC. Encoded protein: CASSYSGVVQFF.

The chain employs TRBV6-5 and TRBJ1-1; tentatively, D is TRBD1 (6 bases). The germline V gene has CDR1 MNHEY and CDR2 SVGAGI. Trimming shortened V by 8 bases and J by 0 bases, and 10 bases separated the two germline ends. The CDR3 sequence is 13 residues long. The CDR3 loop is CASGGQMNTEAFF. The CDR3 DNA reads as TGTGCCAGCGGGGGACAAATGAACACTGAAGCTTTCTTT.

The chain links TRBV27 to TRBJ2-3; 11 bases are a match to TRBD2. V dropped 5 bases and J dropped 2; count of bases not matched to a gene: 9. Germline V CDR1 and CDR2: MNHEY, SMNVEV (reference sequence). The CDR3 has 17 amino acids. DNA of the CDR3: TGTGCCAGCAGTCCCTTCCAGACTAGCGGGGTCACAGATACGCAGTATTTT. It specifies CASSPFQTSGVTDTQYF.

The chain is built from TRBV6-5 and TRBJ2-1, with 9 bases identical to TRBD1. The V and J ends lost 2 bases and 6 bases, in that order; junction bases with no gene match: 2. From germline, CDR1 is MNHEY and CDR2 SVGAGI. The CDR3 contains 14 residues. CDR3 residues: CASSYKDRGNEQFF. The DNA of the CDR3 is TGTGCCAGCAGTTACAAGGACAGGGGCAATGAGCAGTTCTTC.

J is TRBJ2-1 and V is TRBV25-1; D is perhaps TRBD2 (7 bases). CDR1 and CDR2 from the germline V gene are MGHDK and SYGVNS. V was pared by 3 bases and J by 7 bases, with 16 bases between. This CDR3 has 15 amino acids. The CDR3 region is CASSDRRGQGNEQFF. The CDR3 DNA reads as TGTGCCAGCAGTGATAGGCGGGGGCAGGGGAATGAGCAGTTCTTC.

V usage is TRBV7-2 and J usage is TRBJ2-2; 8 nucleotides match TRBD1. The CDR3 is 15 residues long. Losses at the gene ends were 5 bases for V and 5 bases for J; bases not matched to a gene: 7. The V gene's germline CDR1 is SGHTA and CDR2 FQGNSA. CDR3 protein: CASSLLRTGTGELFF. CDR3 DNA sequence: TGTGCCAGCAGCCTACTACGGACAGGGACCGGGGAGCTGTTTTTT.

The chain carries TRBV13 and TRBJ2-4; 14 positions match TRBD2. The germline V gene has CDR1 PRHDT and CDR2 FYEKMQ (reference sequence). The CDR3 covers 17 residues. Losses at the gene ends were 5 bases for V and 4 bases for J; bases not matched to a gene: 7. The DNA of the CDR3 is TGTGCCAGCAGCCCGCGAGGACTAGCGGGGGGTAAAAACATTCAGTACTTC. Translating it yields CASSPRGLAGGKNIQYF. Full variable domain (missing parts from reference TRBV13 and TRBJ2-4): AAGVIQSPRHLIKEKRETATLKCYPIPRHDTVYWYQQGPGQDPQFLISFYEKMQSDKGSIPDRFSAQQFSDYHSELNMSSLELGDSALYFCASSPRGLAGGKNIQYFGAGTRLSVL.

The chain employs TRBV6-6 and TRBJ2-7, with 12 positions matching TRBD2. Germline V gene data show CDR1 as MNHNY and CDR2 as SVGAGI (reference sequence). This CDR3 region has 13 residues. V shed 9 bases, J shed 4 bases, and the junction held 4 bases outside the gene matches. CDR3 coding DNA: TGTGCCAGTGGACTAGCGGGAACTTACGAGCAGTACTTC. Its translation: CASGLAGTYEQYF.

The DNA for the CDR3 is TGTGCCAGCAGACCTGGACAGGGGGCTGGAAACACCATATATTTT. Amino acids: CASRPGQGAGNTIYF. V gene TRBV6-5 combines with J gene TRBJ1-3; TRBD1 aligns across 10 bases. V shed 6 bases, J shed 2 bases, and the junction held 4 bases outside the gene matches. The length of the CDR3 is 15 residues. Germline CDR1 and CDR2: MNHEY and SVGAGI.

Regarding this clone: A much larger clone lies one base from this, so it may be a read error. The genes are TRBV10-2 and TRBJ2-7; D is uncertain. CDR1 is WSHSY, CDR2 SAAADI, per germline. The CDR3 contains 11 residues. The DNA for the CDR3 is TGCGCCAGCAGTGAGTCCTACAAGCAGTACTTC. It is translated as CASSESYKQYF.

This clone was counted once. This chain's CDR3 is CASSPTGTDPYEQYF. The DNA of the CDR3 is TGTGCCAGCAGCCCTACCGGGACAGACCCCTACGAGCAGTACTTC. The V and J genes are TRBV5-5 and TRBJ2-7; 7 nucleotides agree with TRBD1. This CDR3 contains 15 residues. The J segment lost 2 bases and the V segment lost 4 bases, leaving 9 bases of the junction unmatched. Germline V CDR1 and CDR2: SGHKS, YYEKEE (reference sequence).

The chain couples TRBV30 to TRBJ1-1; no clear D gene. This CDR3 has 13 amino acids. The V end was cut by 2 bases, the J end by 1 base, with 8 bases between. Germline V gene data show CDR1 as GTSNPN and CDR2 as SVGIG (reference sequence). The DNA for the CDR3 is TGTGCCTGGAGTATGGACGGGAACACTGAAGCTTTCTTT. Protein sequence: CAWSMDGNTEAFF.

The gene calls are TRBV19 and TRBJ1-4; a possible D gene is TRBD1 (5 bases). Per germline, CDR1 LNHDA and CDR2 SQIVND (reference sequence). V gave up 9 bases and J gave up 4 bases, with 18 bases separating them. This CDR3 contains 15 residues. The CDR3 here is CASRYRDGINEKLFF. The CDR3 DNA is TGTGCCAGCCGATACCGGGACGGGATTAATGAAAAACTGTTTTTT.

Of note for this clone: The sample has other DNA sequences that encode this CDR3 too. The chain employs TRBV11-2 and TRBJ2-1, with 9 nucleotides matching TRBD2. Germline CDR1 and CDR2: SGHAT and FQNNGV. The ends lost 1 base at V and 4 bases at J; junction bases unmatched: 2. This CDR3 spans 15 amino acids. The CDR3 sequence: CASSLVAGGYNEQFF. The CDR3 coding sequence is TGTGCCAGCAGCTTAGTTGCGGGAGGGTACAATGAGCAGTTCTTC.

Comments on this clone: The sample carries other DNA sequences with the same CDR3. The V call is TRBV6-5, the J call TRBJ1-1; D perhaps matches TRBD1 (6 bases). Germline V gene data show CDR1 as MNHEY and CDR2 as SVGAGI. CDR3 length: 14 residues. V lost 2 bases and J 5 bases, leaving 12 bases between the germline ends. The CDR3 bases are TGTGCCAGCAGTTACGGGGGGGCAGGTACTGAAGCTTTCTTT. It codes for CASSYGGAGTEAFF.